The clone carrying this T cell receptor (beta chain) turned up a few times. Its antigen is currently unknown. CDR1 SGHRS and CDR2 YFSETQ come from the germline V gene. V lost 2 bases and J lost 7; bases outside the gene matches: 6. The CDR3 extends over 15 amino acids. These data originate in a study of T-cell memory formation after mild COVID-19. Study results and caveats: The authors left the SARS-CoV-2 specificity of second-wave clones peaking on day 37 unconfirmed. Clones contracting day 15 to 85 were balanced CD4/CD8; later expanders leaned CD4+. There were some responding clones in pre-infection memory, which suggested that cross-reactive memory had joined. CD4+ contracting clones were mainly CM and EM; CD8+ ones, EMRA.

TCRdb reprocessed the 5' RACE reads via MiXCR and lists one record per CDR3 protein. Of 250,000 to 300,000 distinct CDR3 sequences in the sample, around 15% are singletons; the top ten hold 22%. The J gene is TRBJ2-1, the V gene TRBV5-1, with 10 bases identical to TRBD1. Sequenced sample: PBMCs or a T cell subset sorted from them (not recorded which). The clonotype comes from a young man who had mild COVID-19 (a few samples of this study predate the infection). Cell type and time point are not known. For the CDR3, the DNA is TGCGCCAGCAGCTTATTAGACAGGGGGCTGAATGAGCAGTTCTTC. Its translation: CASSLLDRGLNEQFF. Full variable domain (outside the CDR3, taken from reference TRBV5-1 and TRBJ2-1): KAGVTQTPRYLIKTRGQQVTLSCSPISGHRSVSWYQQTPGQGLQFLFEYFSETQRNKGNFPGRFSGRQFSNSRSEMNVSTLELGDSALYLCASSLLDRGLNEQFFGPGTRLTVL.